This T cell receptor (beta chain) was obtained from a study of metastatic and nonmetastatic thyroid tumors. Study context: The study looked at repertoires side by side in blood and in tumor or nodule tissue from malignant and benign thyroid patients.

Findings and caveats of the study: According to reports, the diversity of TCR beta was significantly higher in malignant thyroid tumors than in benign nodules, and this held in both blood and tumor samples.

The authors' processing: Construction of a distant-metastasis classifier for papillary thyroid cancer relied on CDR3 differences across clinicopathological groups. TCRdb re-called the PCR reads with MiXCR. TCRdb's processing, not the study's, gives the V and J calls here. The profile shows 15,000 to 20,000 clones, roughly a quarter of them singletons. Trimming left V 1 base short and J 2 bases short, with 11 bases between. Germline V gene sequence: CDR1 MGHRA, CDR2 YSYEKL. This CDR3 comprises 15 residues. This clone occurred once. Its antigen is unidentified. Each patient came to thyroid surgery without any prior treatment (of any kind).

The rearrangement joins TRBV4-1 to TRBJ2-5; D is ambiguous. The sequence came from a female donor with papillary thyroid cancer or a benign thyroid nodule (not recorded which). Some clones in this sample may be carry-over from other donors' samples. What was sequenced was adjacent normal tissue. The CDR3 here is CASSQAVHIQETQYF. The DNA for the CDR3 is TGCGCCAGCAGCCAAGCGGTACATATACAAGAGACCCAGTACTTC.